This T cell receptor beta chain was recorded in a study of T cell changes during pregnancy in multiple sclerosis. V was cut by 2 bases and J by 3 bases, with 7 bases left in between. The CDR3 contains 13 residues. CDR1 SGHNT and CDR2 YENEEA come from the germline V gene. Measured with immunoSEQ multiplex PCR; TCRdb has only the in-frame clones, and not every one. The sample includes about 60,000 clones, more than 85% of them seen just once. Sequenced here: peripheral blood, sampled in the first trimester of pregnancy. The TCR sequence derives from a female donor with multiple sclerosis, enrolled in a pregnancy study. V gene TRBV11-3 combines with J gene TRBJ1-1; D might be TRBD1 (5 bases). CDR3 nucleotide sequence: TGTGCCAGCAGCTTAACAGGTTACACTGAAGCTTTCTTT. This codes for CASSLTGYTEAFF.